Below are 16 T cell receptor beta chains sequenced from a single sample in a study of blood T cell repertoires in COVID-19. TCRdb's table, derived via immunoSEQ multiplex PCR, lists solely in-frame clones and lacks some. The profile shows roughly 45,000 clones, 85% to 95% of them singletons. The sample comprised peripheral blood. The receptors originated from a man in his sixties with COVID-19, enrolled during active disease.

This clone appeared once. The gene calls are TRBV15 and TRBJ2-7, with TRBD2 identical over 8 bases. J gave up 3 bases and V 1 base, and 5 bases lay outside the gene matches. The germline CDR1 and CDR2 sequences are LNHNV and YYDKDF (reference sequence). The CDR3 length is 15 residues. CDR3: CATSRAGLGDYEQYF. The CDR3 DNA reads TGTGCCACCAGCAGAGCGGGACTAGGGGACTACGAGCAGTACTTC.

J is TRBJ1-5 and V is TRBV4-1, with 7 bases identical to TRBD1. V shed 1 base, J shed 12 bases, and the junction held 6 bases outside the gene matches. Germline V gene data show CDR1 as MGHRA and CDR2 as YSYEKL. This CDR3 comprises 13 residues. The chain's CDR3 is CASSQGDSRNQHF. The CDR3, as DNA: TGCGCCAGCAGCCAAGGGGACAGTCGTAACCAGCATTTT.

The gene calls are TRBV18 and TRBJ2-2, with 9 bases lining up with TRBD1. V was pared by 5 bases and J by 1 base, with 2 bases of the junction left unmatched. Germline V gene lookup returns CDR1 KGHSH and CDR2 LQKENI. The CDR3 length is 15 residues. CDR3 sequence (DNA): TGTGCCAGCTCATCGGGACAGGGGAACACCGGGGAGCTGTTTTTT. Amino acids: CASSSGQGNTGELFF.

This clone has only one observation. CDR3 sequence (DNA): TGTGCCAGCAGATACGGGACATTCGGCAATCAGCCCCAGCATTTT. Protein: CASRYGTFGNQPQHF. The chain employs TRBV28 and TRBJ1-5, with D possibly matching TRBD1 (6 bases). There are 15 residues in the CDR3. Germline V gene lookup returns CDR1 MDHEN and CDR2 SYDVKM. The V gene lost 6 bases and the J gene lost 2 bases, with 14 bases spanning the gap.

The chain links TRBV2 to TRBJ1-2, with TRBD1 matching 7 bases. CDR3 length: 14 amino acids. CDR1 and CDR2 from the germline V gene are SNHLY and FYNNEI. Germline trimming cut 7 bases from V and 5 bases from J; bases unmatched to any gene: 10. In nucleotides, the CDR3 is TGTGCCAGCACCTCGGGACAGCCCGCGTATGGCTACACCTTC. Translating it yields CASTSGQPAYGYTF.

The chain uses TRBV5-1 and TRBJ1-2; TRBD1 is a possible D gene (5 bases). V lost 4 bases to trimming and J lost 2 bases, with 15 bases between them. The CDR3 is 15 residues long. Germline V lookup: CDR1 SGHRS, CDR2 YFSETQ. The CDR3 sequence: CASSPEGIWNYGYTF. The CDR3 coding sequence is TGCGCCAGCAGCCCGGAGGGGATATGGAACTATGGCTACACCTTC. The variable domain in full, with the rest retrieved from reference TRBV5-1 and TRBJ1-2, is KAGVTQTPRYLIKTRGQQVTLSCSPISGHRSVSWYQQTPGQGLQFLFEYFSETQRNKGNFPGRFSGRQFSNSRSEMNVSTLELGDSALYLCASSPEGIWNYGYTFGSGTRLTVV.

V and J are TRBV7-2 and TRBJ2-7; a weak D match, TRBD1 (6 bases). CDR1 and CDR2 (germline): SGHTA, FQGNSA. V was shortened by 4 bases and J by 0 bases, with 13 bases between the two germline ends. The CDR3 is 15 amino acids. CDR3 DNA: TGTGCCAGCAGCTCGGACAGCGCCCACTCCTACGAGCAGTACTTC. The encoded protein is CASSSDSAHSYEQYF.

The V gene is TRBV6-6, the J gene TRBJ2-4, with D possibly TRBD1 on 6 matching bases. The V end lost 6 bases, the J end lost 0 bases, and 15 bases lay between the germline ends. The CDR3 extends over 16 amino acids. CDR1 and CDR2 from the germline V gene are MNHNY and SVGAGI (reference sequence). This chain's CDR3 is CASSPDSFLAKNIQYF. Here the CDR3 DNA reads TGTGCCAGCAGCCCGGACAGTTTCTTAGCCAAAAACATTCAGTACTTC.

The J gene is TRBJ1-2, the V gene TRBV5-4; 9 positions agree with TRBD1. The CDR3 has 13 residues. Germline V CDR1 and CDR2: SGHNT, YYREEE (reference sequence). V was clipped by 4 bases and J by 6 bases; unmatched bases: 4. The CDR3 DNA reads TGTGCCAGCAGCGGGACAGGGATGGATGGCTACACCTTC. Translation gives CASSGTGMDGYTF.

The chain recombines TRBV5-1 with TRBJ2-5, with D perhaps TRBD1 (6 bases). The CDR3 covers 14 residues. V was clipped by 0 bases and J by 2 bases, with 8 bases between them. CDR1 is SGHRS, CDR2 YFSETQ, per germline. CDR3 sequence reads: CASSLGTVQETQYF. The CDR3 nucleotides read TGCGCCAGCAGCTTGGGGACAGTACAAGAGACCCAGTACTTC. Full variable domain (missing parts from reference TRBV5-1 and TRBJ2-5): KAGVTQTPRYLIKTRGQQVTLSCSPISGHRSVSWYQQTPGQGLQFLFEYFSETQRNKGNFPGRFSGRQFSNSRSEMNVSTLELGDSALYLCASSLGTVQETQYFGPGTRLLVL.

This chain uses TRBV4-1 with TRBJ1-3, with 7 bases that match TRBD1. Germline CDR1 reads MGHRA; CDR2 reads YSYEKL. The CDR3 has 19 amino acids. The ends lost 1 base at V and 0 bases at J; junction bases unmatched: 12. For the CDR3, the DNA is TGCGCCAGCAGCCAAGTTTTTTTGACAGGGTCTAGCTCTGGAAACACCATATATTTT. Its protein is CASSQVFLTGSSSGNTIYF.

This clone occurred once. The chain employs TRBV7-9 and TRBJ2-2, with 9 bases matching TRBD2. Germline CDR1 reads SEHNR; CDR2 reads FQNEAQ (reference sequence). The CDR3 consists of 15 residues. Trimming at V came to 1 base and at J to 5 bases, leaving 2 bases not matched to a gene. The chain's CDR3 is CASSLGTSVTGELFF. The CDR3 bases are TGTGCCAGCAGCTTAGGGACTAGCGTGACCGGGGAGCTGTTTTTT.

The chain combines TRBV10-3 with TRBJ2-7; D is unresolved. The CDR3 is made up of 12 amino acids. Trimming took off 3 bases at V and 0 bases at J, with 3 bases between the two ends. The germline CDR1 and CDR2 sequences are ENHRY and SYGVKD. The CDR3 region has the DNA TGTGCCATCAGTGACTTCTCCTACGAGCAGTACTTC. Translation: CAISDFSYEQYF.

The V and J genes are TRBV5-6 and TRBJ2-3; either TRBD1 or TRBD2 may fit D (6 bases each). Germline assignment: CDR1 SGHDT and CDR2 YYEEEE. The germline V and J ends were trimmed by 4 bases and 4 bases, with 28 bases remaining between them. The CDR3 extends over 19 amino acids. CDR3 region: CASSLEGVIGFISADTQYF. For the CDR3, the DNA is TGTGCCAGCAGCCTGGAGGGGGTAATCGGTTTTATAAGCGCAGATACGCAGTATTTT.

This chain connects TRBV5-1 to TRBJ2-2; 7 nucleotides agree with TRBD1. V gave up 3 bases and J gave up 2 bases; unmatched junction bases: 4. Germline values: CDR1 SGHRS, CDR2 YFSETQ. The CDR3 is made up of 15 amino acids. CDR3 residues: CASSSDRLNTGELFF. In nucleotides, the CDR3 is TGCGCCAGCAGCTCGGACAGGTTAAACACCGGGGAGCTGTTTTTT.

The chain links TRBV7-9 to TRBJ1-1; 7 bases align to TRBD1. Losses at the gene ends were 3 bases for V and 3 bases for J; bases not matched to a gene: 4. CDR1 is SEHNR, CDR2 FQNEAQ, per germline (reference sequence). This CDR3 contains 14 residues. CDR3 sequence (DNA): TGTGCCAGCAGCTTTACAGGGGCGTACACTGAAGCTTTCTTT. Its protein is CASSFTGAYTEAFF.